The T cell receptor beta chain under discussion was sequenced for a study of blood T cell repertoires in COVID-19. In the study overall: From the United States, Italy and Spain came samples of acute and convalescent COVID-19. T cells, B-cell-depleted T cells, or PBMCs provided the cDNA or gDNA that served as material.

Original processing notes: Estimation of nucleated cell counts relied on the amplification of reference gene primers. Only in-frame clones appear in the TCRdb table, and some are missing; sequencing was by immunoSEQ multiplex PCR. That table gives V, J and clone size, and the DNA gave D and trimming. The sample includes some 43,000 clones, over 70% of them seen just once. CDR1 and CDR2 (germline): MGHRA, YSYEKL. Trimming took 1 base from V and 3 from J, leaving 10 bases between them. CDR3 length: 14 amino acids. Sequencing was done on a sample of peripheral blood. The TCR sequence derives from a human donor in a cohort sampled during active COVID-19. The rearrangement joins TRBV4-1 to TRBJ2-7; D is possibly TRBD1 (5 bases). This chain's CDR3 is CASSQVGRIYEQYF. DNA for the CDR3: TGCGCCAGCAGCCAAGTGGGGCGGATCTACGAGCAGTACTTC.